Listed below are T cell receptor beta chains from one sample, sequenced in a study of Ad26.COV2.S vaccination and SARS-CoV-2 variants. The method was immunoSEQ multiplex PCR; TCRdb's version includes in-frame clones alone and lacks a portion of them. The sample includes some 340,000 clones, around four fifths of them seen just once. Specimen: peripheral blood, collected in a trial of Ad26.COV2.S vaccine versus placebo. These receptors were obtained from a person between 18 and 65 years old who received the Ad26.COV2.S COVID-19 vaccine or a placebo. Both conserved end residues are part of each CDR3. The order of the fields is V gene, clone size, D gene, J gene, CDR3 protein, CDR3 DNA. D genes are given only for firm matches. The size entry is marked missing in some rows and otherwise reads once, few, many or a size class.

TRBV4-1	.	.	TRBJ1-5	CASSRRRGDTNQPQHF	TGCGCCAGCAGCCGACGTAGGGGGGACACGAATCAGCCCCAGCATTTT
TRBV7-3	few	.	TRBJ2-3	CASSLWGGSTDTQYF	TGTGCCAGCAGCTTATGGGGCGGCAGCACAGATACGCAGTATTTT
TRBV2	.	.	TRBJ1-1	CASFSTGNTEAFF	TGTGCCAGCTTCTCGACGGGGAACACTGAAGCTTTCTTT
TRBV7-2	.	TRBD1	TRBJ1-4	CASSLRQGVNEKLFF	TGTGCCAGCAGCTTAAGACAGGGTGTGAATGAAAAACTGTTTTTT
TRBV28	.	.	TRBJ2-1	CASSFGGEQFF	TGTGCCAGCAGTTTTGGGGGGGAGCAGTTCTTC
TRBV5-1	.	.	TRBJ1-3	CASSLEGGFFRTGNTIYF	TGCGCCAGCAGCTTGGAGGGGGGCTTTTTTAGGACTGGAAACACCATATATTTT
TRBV2	.	TRBD1	TRBJ1-5	CARGGQGGKPQHF	TGTGCCAGGGGGGGACAGGGAGGAAAGCCCCAGCATTTT
TRBV6-5	.	.	TRBJ2-5	CASSLTAQETQYF	TGTGCCAGCAGTTTGACAGCCCAAGAGACCCAGTACTTC
TRBV2	.	.	TRBJ1-6	CATGQSEYSPLHF	TGTGCCACTGGACAGAGCGAGTATTCACCCCTCCACTTT
TRBV28	.	.	TRBJ2-7	CASSLQAYEQYF	TGTGCCAGCAGTTTGCAGGCCTACGAGCAGTACTTC
TRBV7-3	.	.	TRBJ2-3	CASSLNGVEDTQYF	TGTGCCAGCAGCTTAAATGGGGTGGAAGATACGCAGTATTTT
TRBV28	.	.	TRBJ2-1	CASSPKTGYNEQFF	TGTGCCAGCAGTCCTAAGACCGGGTACAATGAGCAGTTCTTC
TRBV4-1	.	.	TRBJ2-5	CASSQVGSALAVGETQYF	TGCGCCAGCAGCCAAGTTGGTAGCGCGTTGGCCGTGGGAGAGACCCAGTACTTC
TRBV9	.	TRBD1	TRBJ1-4	CASSLRDRGNEKLFF	TGTGCCAGCAGCCTACGGGACAGGGGTAATGAAAAACTGTTTTTT
TRBV4-2	.	TRBD2	TRBJ2-1	CASSQFLAGGSSYNEQFF	TGTGCCAGCAGCCAATTTCTAGCGGGGGGGAGCTCCTACAATGAGCAGTTCTTC
TRBV13	.	TRBD1	TRBJ1-2	CASRRTGGDGYTF	TGTGCCAGCAGACGGACAGGGGGCGATGGCTACACCTTC
TRBV29-1	.	TRBD2	TRBJ2-1	CSVDKSGGSLEQFF	TGCAGCGTTGATAAAAGCGGGGGGTCTCTTGAGCAGTTCTTC
TRBV27	.	.	TRBJ2-3	CASSFSPRDTQYF	TGTGCCAGCAGTTTTAGTCCCAGGGATACGCAGTATTTT
TRBV7-2	.	TRBD1	TRBJ1-4	CASSLAHRGPSRHEKLFF	TGTGCCAGCAGCTTAGCTCACAGGGGACCCTCCAGGCATGAAAAACTGTTTTTT
TRBV19	.	.	TRBJ2-2	CASSIAGEGYGELFF	TGTGCCAGTAGTATAGCGGGCGAGGGATACGGGGAGCTGTTTTTT